This T cell receptor (beta chain) was profiled in a study of OX40 agonist ivuxolimab in advanced cancers. About the research overall: Every 2 weeks, patients got intravenous ivuxolimab at one of six dose levels (0.01-10 mg/kg). With a range of roughly 20 to 85, age averaged 60 years, and 75% to 90% were male. Partial responses were recorded for three patients, including one with hepatocellular carcinoma and two with cutaneous melanoma.

Systemic immunosuppression or autoimmune disease history was grounds to exclude patients. Assay: immunoSEQ multiplex PCR; the TCRdb copy retains only in-frame clones and omits some. Here the sample spans around 60,000 clones, nearly 85% being singletons. This clone appeared a single time. This CDR3 is built from 14 residues. Germline values: CDR1 MNHEY, CDR2 SVGAGI. V lost 3 bases to trimming and J lost 2 bases; unmatched junction nucleotides: 4. The receptor's source is an adult with an advanced solid tumor such as melanoma, head and neck, liver or kidney cancer. This chain joins TRBV6-5 and TRBJ2-7, with 7 bases that match TRBD1. The source material was CD4+ or CD8+ T cells sorted from blood, sampled in a trial of the OX40 agonist ivuxolimab. The chain's CDR3 is CASSYRQGAYEQYF. The DNA for the CDR3 is TGTGCCAGCAGTTATAGGCAGGGGGCCTACGAGCAGTACTTC.